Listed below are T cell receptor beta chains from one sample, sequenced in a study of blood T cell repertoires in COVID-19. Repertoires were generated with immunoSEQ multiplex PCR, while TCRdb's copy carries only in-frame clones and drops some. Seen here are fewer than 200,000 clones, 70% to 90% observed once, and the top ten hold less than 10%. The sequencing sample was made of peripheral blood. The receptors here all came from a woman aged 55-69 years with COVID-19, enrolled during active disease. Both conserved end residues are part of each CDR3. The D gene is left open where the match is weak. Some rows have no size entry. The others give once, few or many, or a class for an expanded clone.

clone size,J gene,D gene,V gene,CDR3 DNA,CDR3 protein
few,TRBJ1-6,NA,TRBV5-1,TGCGCCAGCACCCTGGACTGGGGTCCATCACCCCTCCACTTT,CASTLDWGPSPLHF
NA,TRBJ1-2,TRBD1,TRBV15,TGTGCCACCAGCAGCCGGGACAGGCCAAGCTATGGCTACACCTTC,CATSSRDRPSYGYTF
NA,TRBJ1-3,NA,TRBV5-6,TGTGCCAGCAGTTTCGGGGACTCTGGAAACACCATATATTTT,CASSFGDSGNTIYF
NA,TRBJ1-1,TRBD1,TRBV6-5,TGTGCCAGCAGCCGGGACAGGTTTGGTGAAGCTTTCTTT,CASSRDRFGEAFF
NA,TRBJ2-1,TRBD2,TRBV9,TGTGCCAGCAGCGTAGACAGCGGGATCTACAATGAGCAGTTCTTC,CASSVDSGIYNEQFF
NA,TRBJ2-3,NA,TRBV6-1,TGTGCCAGCAGTGAATCCAGGAATACGCAGTATTTT,CASSESRNTQYF
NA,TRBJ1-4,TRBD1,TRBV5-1,TGCGCCAGCAGCTTGGACGGGACAGGGGCTGAAAAACTGTTTTTT,CASSLDGTGAEKLFF
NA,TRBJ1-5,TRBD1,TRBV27,TGTGCCAGCAGTTTATTGCTCACAGGGGGGGCGGGCAATCAGCCCCAGCATTTT,CASSLLLTGGAGNQPQHF
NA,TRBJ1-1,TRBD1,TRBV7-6,TGTGCCAGCAAGGGAGGACAGGGGAACACTGAAGCTTTCTTT,CASKGGQGNTEAFF
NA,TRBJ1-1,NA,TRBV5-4,TGTGCCACCTCACTTCGACAGAACACTGAAGCTTTCTTT,CATSLRQNTEAFF
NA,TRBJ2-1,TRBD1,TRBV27,TGTGCCAGCAGTTCAGAGACAGGGTTAATAGGTGAGCAGTTCTTC,CASSSETGLIGEQFF
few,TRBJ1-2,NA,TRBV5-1,TGCGCCAGCAGCTACCAAGGGGCTGAGCACTATGGCTACACCTTC,CASSYQGAEHYGYTF
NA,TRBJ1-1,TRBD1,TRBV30,TGTGCCTGGAGCGAAATAGGGACAGGGAGGGGAAAAGCTTTCTTT,CAWSEIGTGRGKAFF
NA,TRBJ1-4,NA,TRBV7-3,TGTGCCAGCAGCCCCATCCCAGTGAATGAAAAACTGTTTTTT,CASSPIPVNEKLFF
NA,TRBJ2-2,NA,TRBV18,TGTGCCAGCTCACCACGGAGTAGCCCGAACACCGGGGAGCTGTTTTTT,CASSPRSSPNTGELFF
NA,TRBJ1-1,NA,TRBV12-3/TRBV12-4,TGTGCCAGCATGCGCATTGCGAACACTGAAGCTTTCTTT,CASMRIANTEAFF
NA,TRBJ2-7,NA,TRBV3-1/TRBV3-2,TGTGCCAGCAGCCAAGTGGAGGGGAGTTCCTACGAGCAGTACTTC,CASSQVEGSSYEQYF
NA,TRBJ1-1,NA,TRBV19,TGTGCCAGTAGTAGTCTGGGGGCATACAAGAAAGACACTGAAGCTTTCTTT,CASSSLGAYKKDTEAFF
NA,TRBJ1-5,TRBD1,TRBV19,TGTGCCAGCGGGACAGGGGGCAGCCAGCCCCAGCATTTT,CASGTGGSQPQHF
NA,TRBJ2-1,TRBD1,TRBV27,TGTGCCAGCGAGTATGGGGACAGGCAGTTCTTC,CASEYGDRQFF
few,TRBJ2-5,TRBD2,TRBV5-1,TGCGCCAGCAGAGAAACTAGCGGGGGGGCAGAGACCCAGTACTTC,CASRETSGGAETQYF
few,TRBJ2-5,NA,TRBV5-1,TGCGCCAGCAGCTTGACAGGTTCGGGTGAGACCCAGTACTTC,CASSLTGSGETQYF
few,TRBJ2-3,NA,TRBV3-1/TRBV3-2,TGTGCCAGCAGCCAAAAGGTTGGCGTGAGGCGGACTAGCACAGATACGCAGTATTTT,CASSQKVGVRRTSTDTQYF
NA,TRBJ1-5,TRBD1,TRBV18,TGTGCCAGCTCATCTGGACAGGTAGGGCAGCCCCAGCATTTT,CASSSGQVGQPQHF
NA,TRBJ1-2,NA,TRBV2,TGTGCCAGCAGTGATAGAGGCTATGGCTACACCTTC,CASSDRGYGYTF
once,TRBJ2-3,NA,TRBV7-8,TGTGCCAGCAGCCTTCAGGCGGGGCCCCCAGATACGCAGTATTTT,CASSLQAGPPDTQYF
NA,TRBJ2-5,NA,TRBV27,TGTGCCAGCAGCCGGGGGTCTTGGGGGGAGACCCAGTACTTC,CASSRGSWGETQYF
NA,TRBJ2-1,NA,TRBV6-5,TGTGCCAGCAAAGTCCGGGGGTCCTCCTACAATGAGCAGTTCTTC,CASKVRGSSYNEQFF
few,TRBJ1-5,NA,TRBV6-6,TGTGCCAGCATATCCGGGGGGTTCAATCAGCCCCAGCATTTT,CASISGGFNQPQHF
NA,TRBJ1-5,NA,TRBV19,TGTGCCAGTAGTATAGGACAGGTCCTCAATCAGCCCCAGCATTTT,CASSIGQVLNQPQHF
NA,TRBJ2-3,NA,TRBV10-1,TGCGCCAGCAGTCGGGACACCAGCACAGATACGCAGTATTTT,CASSRDTSTDTQYF
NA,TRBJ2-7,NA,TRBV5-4,TGTGCCAGCAGCCGGACCCAGGGTTACGAGCAGTACTTC,CASSRTQGYEQYF
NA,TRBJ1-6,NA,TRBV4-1,TGCGCCAGCAGCCAAGCTACAGACAGGTTAAATTCACCCCTCCACTTT,CASSQATDRLNSPLHF
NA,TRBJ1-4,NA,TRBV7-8,TGTGCCAGCAGCTTAGGACTTCTGGGGGGACTGTTTTTT,CASSLGLLGGLFF
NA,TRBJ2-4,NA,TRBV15,TGTGCCACCAGCAGTACGGAGGGAGCCAAAAACATTCAGTACTTC,CATSSTEGAKNIQYF
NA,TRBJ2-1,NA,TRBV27,TGTGCCAGCAGTTTATCAGGGGGGGCCTACAATGAGCAGTTCTTC,CASSLSGGAYNEQFF
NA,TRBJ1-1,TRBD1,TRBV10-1,TGCGCCAGCAGCCCAAATACAGGGGATGGCACTGAAGCTTTCTTT,CASSPNTGDGTEAFF
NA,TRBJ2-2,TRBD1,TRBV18,TGTGCCAGCTCACCTCAGACAGGGCCCGGGGAGCTGTTTTTT,CASSPQTGPGELFF
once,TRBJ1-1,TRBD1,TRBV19,TGTGCCAGTAGTCGGGGAGACAGGGGTAGTAGCACTGAAGCTTTCTTT,CASSRGDRGSSTEAFF
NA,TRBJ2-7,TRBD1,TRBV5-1,TGCGCCAGCAGCTTGGGGGACAGGGGCCACGAGCAGTACTTC,CASSLGDRGHEQYF
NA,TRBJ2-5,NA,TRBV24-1,TGTGCCACCAGTGATTTGGACGGGTACCAAGAGACCCAGTACTTC,CATSDLDGYQETQYF
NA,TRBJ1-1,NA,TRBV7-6,TGTGCCAGCAGCCTACTTCAGGGGAACACTGAAGCTTTCTTT,CASSLLQGNTEAFF